The entry below describes one TCR beta chain. The data stem from a study of blood T cell repertoires in COVID-19. Germline CDR1 and CDR2: LGHDT and YNNKEL (reference sequence). V was shortened by 4 bases and J by 13 bases, with 17 bases between the two germline ends. This CDR3 has 14 residues. The protocol was immunoSEQ multiplex PCR, while the TCRdb copy is restricted to in-frame clones and leaves out a portion. Found here are over 200,000 clones, 70% to 90% of them singletons; the top ten hold approximately 3%. Input material: PBMCs or T cells enriched from blood (not recorded which). The chain links TRBV3-1 (or the pseudogene TRBV3-2) to TRBJ1-6; D uncertain. This receptor was obtained from a woman between 45 and 65 years old in a cohort exposed to, infected with or recovered from COVID-19 (not recorded which). CDR3 region: CASSPSNDPSPLHF. The CDR3 DNA is TGTGCCAGCAGCCCCTCTAATGATCCGAGCCCCCTCCACTTT.